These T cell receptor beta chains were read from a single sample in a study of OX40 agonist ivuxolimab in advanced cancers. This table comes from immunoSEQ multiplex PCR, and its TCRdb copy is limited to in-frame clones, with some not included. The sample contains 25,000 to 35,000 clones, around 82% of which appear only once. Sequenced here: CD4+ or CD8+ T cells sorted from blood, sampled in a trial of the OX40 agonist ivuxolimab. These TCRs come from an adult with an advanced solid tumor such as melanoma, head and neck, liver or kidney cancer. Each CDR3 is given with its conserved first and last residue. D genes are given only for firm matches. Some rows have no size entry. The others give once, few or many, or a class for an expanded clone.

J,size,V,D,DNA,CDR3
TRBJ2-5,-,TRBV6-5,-,TGTGCCAGCAGCAGGGATATTTTCCAAGAGACCCAGTACTTC,CASSRDIFQETQYF
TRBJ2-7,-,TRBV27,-,TGTGCCAGCAGTTTATCACCCAGGCTTCGACTGGACGAGCAGTACTTC,CASSLSPRLRLDEQYF
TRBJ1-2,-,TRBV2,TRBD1,TGTGCCAGTCCGGGACAGGGGAAAGCTAACTATGGCTACACCTTC,CASPGQGKANYGYTF
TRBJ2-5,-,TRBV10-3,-,TGTGCCATCGGGACTGATCAAGAGACCCAGTACTTC,CAIGTDQETQYF
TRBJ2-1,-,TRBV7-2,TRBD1,TGTGCCAGCAGCTTAGGGACAGGGGGGCCCAATGAGCAGTTCTTC,CASSLGTGGPNEQFF
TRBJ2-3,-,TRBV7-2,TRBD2,TGTGCCAGCAGCCAGCGGGGGGGCTGGGCAGATACGCAGTATTTT,CASSQRGGWADTQYF
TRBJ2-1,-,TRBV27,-,TGTGCCAGCAGTTTATCCCTCTCCTACAATGAGCAGTTCTTC,CASSLSLSYNEQFF
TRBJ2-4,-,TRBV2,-,TGTGCCAGCCCTAGGCGAGTCCCGGAGGAAGTAGCCAAAAACATTCAGTACTTC,CASPRRVPEEVAKNIQYF
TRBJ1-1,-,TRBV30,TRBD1,TGTGCCTGGACCGGGACAGGGGCAACTGAAGCTTTCTTT,CAWTGTGATEAFF
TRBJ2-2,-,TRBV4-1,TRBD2,TGCGCCAGCAGCCAGAGACTAGCGGAACACACCGGGGAGCTGTTTTTT,CASSQRLAEHTGELFF
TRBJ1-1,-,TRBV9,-,TGTGCCAGCAGCGGAGGGGTGAGGAACACTGAAGCTTTCTTT,CASSGGVRNTEAFF
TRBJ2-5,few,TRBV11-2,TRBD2,TGTGCCAGCAGCTTAGATTTTAGCGGGGGCGAAGAGACCCAGTACTTC,CASSLDFSGGEETQYF
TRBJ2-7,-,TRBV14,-,TGTGCCAGCAGCCAAGGACCCCTACAGGCCTACGAGCAGTACTTC,CASSQGPLQAYEQYF
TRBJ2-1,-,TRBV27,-,TGTGCCAGCAGTTACGGGTCCTACAATGAGCAGTTCTTC,CASSYGSYNEQFF